The 29 T cell receptor beta chains below come from one sample, sequenced in a study of T cells in Graves' hyperthyroidism and ophthalmopathy. Amplified TCR beta CDR3 regions derived from RNA transcripts. Using the HTBI primer set, a first-round RT-PCR was run on the TCR CDR3. Each CDR3 protein gets one entry after TCRdb re-called the multiplex PCR reads with MiXCR. The table records about 210,000 distinct CDR3 sequences, 17% of them present only once. The source material was blood. The receptors were sampled from a man aged 50 or older with Graves' hyperthyroidism.

Ten or more counts support this clonotype. The V gene is TRBV20-1, the J gene TRBJ2-5, with 13 bases matching TRBD2. The CDR3 covers 15 residues. Germline CDR1 DFQATT, CDR2 SNEGSKA (reference sequence). V was clipped by 6 bases and J by 5 bases; unmatched bases: 9. The CDR3 DNA reads TGCAGTGCACCGGACCCGGGACTAGCGGGGGAGACCCAGTACTTC. Encoded protein: CSAPDPGLAGETQYF.

The rearrangement uses TRBV11-2 and TRBJ1-2; no clear D gene. Germline CDR1 reads SGHAT; CDR2 reads FQNNGV. The V gene lost 1 base and the J gene lost 2 bases, with 11 bases spanning the gap. The CDR3 loop spans 15 amino acids. Written as DNA, the CDR3 is TGTGCCAGCAGCTTAGCCGAGCGGCAGAACTATGGCTACACCTTC. It codes for CASSLAERQNYGYTF.

V and J are TRBV6-1 and TRBJ1-3; D ambiguous. Trimming shortened V by 7 bases and J by 0 bases, and 13 bases separated the two germline ends. There are 15 residues in the CDR3. Germline values: CDR1 MNHNS, CDR2 SASEGT. This CDR3 is CASKLTVYSGNTIYF. The CDR3 region has the DNA TGTGCCAGCAAGTTGACGGTTTACTCTGGAAACACCATATATTTT.

This clonotype was seen repeatedly, ten times or more. J is TRBJ1-1 and V is TRBV2, with D perhaps matching TRBD1 (6 bases). With 0 bases removed from V and 5 bases from J, the gap between germline ends came to 10 bases. This CDR3 has 14 residues. Germline CDR1 SNHLY, CDR2 FYNNEI. CDR3 in amino acids: CASSEASGDTEAFF. In DNA form, the CDR3 reads TGTGCCAGCAGTGAAGCGTCAGGGGATACTGAAGCTTTCTTT.

In this sample, this clonotype turned up many times. The chain employs TRBV20-1 and TRBJ2-7; D not certain. The V end was cut by 5 bases, the J end by 4 bases, with 9 bases between. Germline V CDR1 and CDR2: DFQATT, SNEGSKA (reference sequence). CDR3 length equals 11 residues. The CDR3 DNA sequence: TGCAGTGCTCCGACTGAGTACGAGCAGTACTTC. Translation: CSAPTEYEQYF.

This clonotype was seen repeatedly, ten times or more. V usage is TRBV7-9 and J usage is TRBJ2-7, with 11 bases lining up with TRBD2. V was pared by 9 bases and J by 2 bases, with 3 bases of the junction left unmatched. The CDR3 runs to 13 residues. CDR1 and CDR2 (germline): SEHNR, FQNEAQ (reference sequence). CDR3 DNA sequence: TGTGCCAGTCTAGCGGGAGGAACCTACGAGCAGTACTTC. Protein product: CASLAGGTYEQYF.

This clonotype was detected many times. The chain links TRBV12-3 or TRBV12-4 to TRBJ2-1; 8 nucleotides agree with TRBD2. The CDR3 spans 13 residues. The J segment lost 7 bases and the V segment lost 2 bases, leaving 1 base of the junction unmatched. DNA for the CDR3: TGTGCCAGCAGTTTATCTAGCGGGAATGAGCAGTTCTTC. Protein product: CASSLSSGNEQFF.

This clonotype was picked up many times. The V gene is TRBV28, the J gene TRBJ2-5; TRBD1 or TRBD2 may be the D gene (5 bases each). Between the trimmed V and J ends, which lost 6 bases and 2 bases, there was a span of 16 bases. This CDR3 contains 15 residues. The germline CDR1 and CDR2 sequences are MDHEN and SYDVKM. The CDR3 region has the DNA TGTGCCAGCAGCATAGCCCGGGACGGTCAAGAGACCCAGTACTTC. Encoded protein: CASSIARDGQETQYF.

The sample holds a few counts of this clonotype. The chain employs TRBV27 and TRBJ1-2; D possibly corresponds to TRBD1 (5 bases). Between the trimmed V and J ends, which lost 5 bases and 1 base, there was a span of 17 bases. Germline-derived CDR1 and CDR2 are MNHEY and SMNVEV (reference sequence). This CDR3 is 16 amino acids long. CDR3 nucleotides: TGTGCCAGCAGTCCAATTCCGGGACGTATTAACTATGGCTACACCTTC. It yields the protein CASSPIPGRINYGYTF.

CDR3 sequence (DNA): TGTGCCATCAGTGGAAAGGGACTAGCGAACTACAATGAGCAGTTCTTC. Translation: CAISGKGLANYNEQFF. V is TRBV10-3 and J is TRBJ2-1, with 10 bases that match TRBD2. V lost 4 bases to trimming and J lost 3 bases; unmatched junction nucleotides: 6. CDR1 and CDR2 from the germline V gene are ENHRY and SYGVKD. The CDR3 covers 16 residues.

Many counts were recorded for this clonotype. The chain has TRBV12-3 or TRBV12-4 and TRBJ2-7; tentatively, D is TRBD2 (5 bases). The V gene lost 4 bases and the J gene lost 6 bases, with 13 bases spanning the gap. The CDR3 covers 13 residues. The DNA of the CDR3 is TGTGCCAGCAGTTCCCGAGGAGGCGGCGAGCAGTACTTC. Its translation is CASSSRGGGEQYF.

This rearrangement joins TRBV24-1 to TRBJ2-2, with 9 bases matching TRBD2. Germline V gene lookup returns CDR1 KGHDR and CDR2 SFDVKD. With V trimmed by 6 bases and J by 0 bases, 4 bases remained unmatched. CDR3 length: 16 amino acids. CDR3 protein: CATSNPSGANTGELFF. In DNA, the CDR3 is TGTGCCACCAGTAATCCTAGCGGGGCGAACACCGGGGAGCTGTTTTTT.

This rearrangement joins TRBV19 to TRBJ1-1, with unresolved D. From germline, CDR1 is LNHDA and CDR2 SQIVND (reference sequence). The V end lost 5 bases, the J end lost 2 bases, and 24 bases lay between the germline ends. CDR3 length: 18 amino acids. CDR3 bases: TGTGCCAGTAGTTTAACTCCGTTCGGCCCGGCAGTCAACACTGAAGCTTTCTTT. Residues: CASSLTPFGPAVNTEAFF.

At least ten counts were recorded for this clonotype. V is TRBV18 and J is TRBJ2-1; D uncertain. V shed 6 bases and J shed 6 bases, with 9 bases lying between them. Germline loops: CDR1 KGHSH, CDR2 LQKENI. This CDR3 has 12 amino acids. CDR3 nucleotide sequence: TGTGCCAGCTCCCCCGAGGTCAATGAGCAGTTCTTC. This sequence encodes CASSPEVNEQFF.

This clonotype was detected many times. The gene calls are TRBV3-1 and TRBJ2-5, with 13 bases lining up with TRBD2. Germline CDR1 reads LGHDT; CDR2 reads YNNKEL (reference sequence). The CDR3 runs 16 residues. V gave up 3 bases and J gave up 2 bases; unmatched junction bases: 3. The CDR3 DNA sequence: TGTGCCAGCAGCCATTGGACTAGCGGGAGACAAGAGACCCAGTACTTC. Amino acids: CASSHWTSGRQETQYF.

The gene calls are TRBV25-1 and TRBJ2-1; D is perhaps TRBD1 (5 bases). Trimming removed 1 base at V and 9 bases at J, with 16 bases between. Germline-derived CDR1 and CDR2 are MGHDK and SYGVNS. The CDR3 has 15 residues. Here the CDR3 reads CASSELGDRTLEQFF. The CDR3 nucleotides are TGTGCCAGCAGTGAATTAGGGGATCGCACGCTTGAGCAGTTCTTC.

For this clonotype: A read error is possible here, since a much larger clone lies one base away. The CDR3, as DNA: TGTGCCAGCACCACCGGAGGGTTAATTAGTGTCTACGAGCAGTACTTC. Protein product: CASTTGGLISVYEQYF. The rearrangement joins TRBV28 to TRBJ2-7; a possible D gene is TRBD2 (6 bases). This CDR3 comprises 16 residues. Germline V gene sequence: CDR1 MDHEN, CDR2 SYDVKM. The V gene lost 7 bases and the J gene lost 3 bases, with 22 bases spanning the gap.

In its sample, this clonotype was seen a few times. V is TRBV12-3 or TRBV12-4 and J is TRBJ2-1; possibly TRBD2 for D (7 bases). This CDR3 region has 15 residues. Trimming shortened V by 2 bases and J by 8 bases, and 16 bases separated the two germline ends. The CDR3 region has the DNA TGTGCCAGCAGTTTATGGGGGGGGCCCGCGGATGAGCAGTTCTTC. It translates to CASSLWGGPADEQFF.

This clonotype was counted a few times. This chain uses TRBV12-3 or TRBV12-4 with TRBJ2-1, with TRBD2 as a possible D gene (7 bases). The CDR3 loop spans 16 amino acids. V lost 5 bases and J lost 5, with 19 bases in between. CDR3 region: CASSQLVGGGHNEQFF. CDR3 DNA: TGTGCCAGCAGTCAACTAGTGGGGGGGGGCCACAATGAGCAGTTCTTC.

The table lists this clonotype with a few counts. The CDR3 loop is CASREYWTIVYNEQFF. CDR3 DNA sequence: TGCGCCAGCAGGGAGTACTGGACTATCGTCTACAATGAGCAGTTCTTC. V and J are TRBV5-1 and TRBJ2-1; the D gene is possibly TRBD2 (6 bases). The length of the CDR3 is 16 residues. CDR1 is SGHRS and CDR2 is YFSETQ in the germline V gene. Trimming removed 5 bases from V and 3 bases from J, with 18 bases in between.

V usage is TRBV2 and J usage is TRBJ2-5, with D tentatively TRBD1 or TRBD2 (5 bases each). The CDR3 runs 14 residues. Deletions cut 3 bases from V and 4 bases from J, with 12 bases between. CDR1 and CDR2 (germline): SNHLY, FYNNEI. The CDR3 region is CASSEGTSGETQYF. In DNA form, the CDR3 reads TGTGCCAGCAGTGAGGGGACCTCCGGAGAGACCCAGTACTTC.

This clonotype was found many times. The chain carries TRBV20-1 and TRBJ2-5; the match to TRBD2 covers 7 bases. V lost 2 bases, J lost 1 base, and 4 bases stayed unmatched. This CDR3 has 14 residues. Germline CDR1 DFQATT, CDR2 SNEGSKA (reference sequence). The CDR3 nucleotides read TGCAGTGCTAGATGGACTAGTGGCCAAGAGACCCAGTACTTC. It encodes CSARWTSGQETQYF.

J is TRBJ2-1 and V is TRBV28; 7 bases fit TRBD1. Germline CDR1 MDHEN, CDR2 SYDVKM. The trim removed 6 bases at V and 7 bases at J, leaving 12 bases unmatched. This CDR3 spans 15 amino acids. The DNA of the CDR3 is TGTGCCAGCAGCTATCGTTGGGGGACAGCTAATGAGCAGTTCTTC. It yields the protein CASSYRWGTANEQFF.

With regard to this clonotype: Being one base from a much bigger clone, this may be a read error. The chain couples TRBV11-3 to TRBJ2-3; no clear D gene. Germline V gene lookup returns CDR1 SGHNT and CDR2 YENEEA. V gave up 6 bases and J gave up 0 bases, with 10 bases separating them. This CDR3 has 14 amino acids. The CDR3, as DNA: TGTGCCAGCAGTGTGTGGGTTAGCACAGATACGCAGTATTTT. Its protein is CASSVWVSTDTQYF.

This clonotype was observed a handful of times. The chain combines TRBV28 with TRBJ1-5; a possible D gene is TRBD1 (5 bases). The V gene lost 5 bases and the J gene lost 0 bases, with 17 bases spanning the gap. This CDR3 region has 17 residues. Germline values: CDR1 MDHEN, CDR2 SYDVKM. The CDR3 reads CASSQASGRNSNQPQHF. The CDR3 DNA follows: TGTGCCAGCAGTCAAGCCTCGGGGCGGAATAGCAATCAGCCCCAGCATTTT.

This clonotype was recorded at least ten times. The rearrangement joins TRBV5-5 to TRBJ2-1; the D is unclear. The CDR3 contains 12 residues. V was trimmed by 5 bases and J by 7 bases, leaving 10 bases between them. CDR1 and CDR2 from the germline V gene are SGHKS and YYEKEE (reference sequence). CDR3 in amino acids: CASSPQLNEQFF. The CDR3 coding sequence is TGTGCCAGCAGTCCTCAGCTAAATGAGCAGTTCTTC.

This clonotype showed up just a few times. This sequence joins TRBV6-1 and TRBJ1-1, with D possibly matching TRBD1 (5 bases). This CDR3 contains 13 residues. The germline gives CDR1 MNHNS, CDR2 SASEGT. The V and J ends lost 4 bases and 7 bases respectively, with 13 bases between them. The CDR3 loop reads CASSASRDGEAFF. The CDR3 coding sequence is TGTGCCAGCAGTGCCAGCCGGGACGGTGAAGCTTTCTTT.

This clonotype was counted at least ten times. The V call is TRBV5-1, the J call TRBJ2-3, with 8 bases identical to TRBD1. The V and J ends lost 1 base and 1 base, in that order; junction bases with no gene match: 2. Germline CDR1 is SGHRS and CDR2 is YFSETQ. The length of the CDR3 is 15 residues. The CDR3: CASSLWGQGTDTQYF. CDR3 coding DNA: TGCGCCAGCAGCTTGTGGGGACAGGGCACAGATACGCAGTATTTT.

This clonotype was seen ten or more times. A junction boundary mismatches the germline segment, possibly from a read error. V usage is TRBV11-2 and J usage is TRBJ2-7, with D unresolved. The CDR3 is 13 residues long. The germline CDR1 and CDR2 sequences are SGHAT and FQNNGV. The CDR3 DNA reads as TGTGCCAGCAGCTTAAGCGATTCCTACAAGCAGTACTTC. Translation: CASSLSDSYKQYF.